This T cell receptor (beta chain) was found in a study of shared clonotypes between healthy human individuals (dated by TCRdb to 2018 to 2020). A note on the overall study: A few men and a couple of women, aged 18 to 49 years, made up the cohort. Per donor, three plates each were used for CD4 naive and CD4 memory, two for CD8 naive, and one for CD8 memory. To estimate repertoire size and how much clonotype sharing occurs between individuals, the study deeply sequenced the blood TCR repertoires of a handful of healthy adults. Libraries were prepared and TCR repertoires were sequenced by different laboratories using diverse techniques, in order to increase sequencing depth and limit assay-specific biases. Per donor, leukapheresis produced somewhere between about 0.85 and 10 billion PBMCs.

What the authors observed across the whole study: Sampling was restricted to blood, and TCR repertoires in tissue are likely to differ from TCR repertoires in blood. Estimated clonotype richness was generally larger for naive than for memory subsets. About 5% of naive CD4, roughly 3.5% of naive CD8, roughly 2.4% of memory CD4, and about 0.4% of memory CD8 clonotypes were shared across several donors. Incomplete sequencing was indicated by rarefaction of sorted-subset datasets, despite the large sequencing depth. The small number of donors limited the genetic and exposure-history diversity represented. Higher generation probabilities were observed for clonotypes shared by all four sorted-subset donors than for non-shared clonotypes. Pairwise subsampling indicated that sequencing depth was expected to affect the degree of clonotype sharing among donors.

Its CDR3 holds 16 amino acids, cysteine through phenylalanine. The CDR3 DNA has 48 bases and is translated from base 1. A distance of 24 bases separates the germline ends of V and J, which lose 3 bases and 10 bases respectively. The germline V gene encodes CDR1 MDHEN and CDR2 SYDVKM. Using the deep immunoSEQ assay, TCR CDR3 regions were amplified from genomic DNA by multiplex PCR. Genomic DNA extracted from each cell subset was distributed evenly over all wells of several immunoSEQ 96-well plates, and each plate served as one replicate. For sorted subsets, each replicate PCR was loaded with 200 ng genomic DNA, equivalent to 30,000 or so T cell genomes. The purified libraries were quantified using a Qubit 3.0 fluorometer, sized with a Bioanalyzer 2100, and then quantified again using the KAPA Library Quantification kit. Every immunoSEQ 96-well plate was sequenced on a separate single-read 150-cycle Illumina NextSeq 550 flow cell. The authors' pipeline ran thus. Because the immunoSEQ output held only junctional sequences and lacked quality scores, the filtering could not match the filtering applied to full-length reads. Sequences were annotated with PyIR, a Python wrapper for IgBLAST v1.9, using IMGT germline references to assign V/J genes and CDR3. Any read was removed if the V/J assignment was weak (E-value above 1e-6), the CDR3 was missing, or the read contained stop codons, out-of-frame junctions, or ambiguous translated residues. V3J clonotypes were defined as sequences sharing the same inferred V gene, J gene, and CDR3 amino acid sequence. To compute the percentage overlap between repertoires, the number of shared unique clonotypes was divided by the size of the smaller repertoire. Richness of each repertoire was evaluated using RTK rarefaction, the Chao1 estimator, and Recon v2.1 estimates of unobserved clonotypes. OLGA was used to compute generation probabilities for all TCRbeta clonotypes that the gDNA method yielded from a few donors. This immuneACCESS table, as held by TCRdb, lists in-frame sequences with V and J called but not all clones. Of the missing ones, under half trace to an unresolved V gene in checked studies; the others have no known cause. V and J calls and clone size are copied from that table; D and trimming were computed from the DNA. The sample data list over 800,000 clones, and around 92% of these were observed just once. The ten largest clones capture around 24% of the sample.

CD8 naive samples were CD45RO-negative cells positively selected for CCR7, giving a CD45RA+CCR7+ population that excluded TemRA cells. The donors were healthy, HIV-negative adults who had no recently reported acute infections or vaccinations. Only Caucasian adults living in Nashville, Tennessee, USA were represented among the donors. After blood collection by leukapheresis, PBMCs were isolated using Ficoll-Histopaque density gradient centrifugation and then cryopreserved in the vapor phase of liquid nitrogen. Purity and quantity of every magnetically sorted T cell population were checked by analytical flow cytometry. Each sorted fraction had its genomic DNA isolated and then quantified by UV absorbance on a Nanodrop 2000c. About this clone itself: Its antigen is currently not known. No much larger clone exists at a distance of one base, and base qualities are not known.

The sample taken for sequencing was naive CD8+ T cells sorted from blood. In the paper's terms, the cell subset or site label means: CD45RA+CCR7+. This TCR derives from a man aged 25 to 40 in good health. The receptor chain draws on TRBV28 and TRBJ1-1; a tentative D call is TRBD1 (6 bases match). The CDR3 in this case is CASSFLWDINTMGAFF. At the DNA level, the sequence is TGTGCCAGCAGTTTTTTATGGGACATCAACACAATGGGAGCTTTCTTT. The reference TRBV28 and TRBJ1-1 proteins fill in what lies around the CDR3, so the full variable domain reads DVKVTQSSRYLVKRTGEKVFLECVQDMDHENMFWYRQDPGLGLRLIYFSYDVKMKEKGDIPEGYSVSREKKERFSLILESASTNQTSMYLCASSFLWDINTMGAFFGQGTRLTVV.